This T cell receptor beta chain was obtained from a study of Ad26.COV2.S vaccination and SARS-CoV-2 variants. At the level of the study: Vaccine-arm donor from the placebo-controlled COV1001 Ad26.COV2.S trial. Ad26.COV2.S was injected intramuscularly once or twice, 56 days apart.

Study results and caveats: Possible underestimation of total T cell responses by the TCR breadth and depth analyses was noted.

The trim removed 4 bases at V and 2 bases at J, leaving 5 bases unmatched. Germline CDR1 and CDR2: SGHRS and YFSETQ. This CDR3 has 15 amino acids. Treatment here: approximately 18 received Ad26.COV2.S at low or high dose, single or two shots; a few received placebo; per-sample allocation not given. Vaccine and placebo recipients were sampled on day 63 after the first injection. An adult donor aged 18-55 years was enrolled in Boston. Using immunoSEQ multiplex PCR, the repertoire was profiled, and TCRdb retains in-frame clones only, with some absent. This sample has about 460,000 clones; 89% occur once, and the top ten carry under 2%. With regard to this clone: The antigen is unknown.

Here the sequenced sample was peripheral blood, taken in a trial of Ad26.COV2.S vaccine versus placebo. This chain joins TRBV5-1 and TRBJ2-1; 8 nucleotides agree with TRBD1. The clonotype was recovered from a person between 18 and 60 years old who received the Ad26.COV2.S COVID-19 vaccine or a placebo. The CDR3 nucleotides read TGCGCCAGCAGCCCCCAGGGGGCAGCCTACAATGAGCAGTTCTTC. This translates into CASSPQGAAYNEQFF.